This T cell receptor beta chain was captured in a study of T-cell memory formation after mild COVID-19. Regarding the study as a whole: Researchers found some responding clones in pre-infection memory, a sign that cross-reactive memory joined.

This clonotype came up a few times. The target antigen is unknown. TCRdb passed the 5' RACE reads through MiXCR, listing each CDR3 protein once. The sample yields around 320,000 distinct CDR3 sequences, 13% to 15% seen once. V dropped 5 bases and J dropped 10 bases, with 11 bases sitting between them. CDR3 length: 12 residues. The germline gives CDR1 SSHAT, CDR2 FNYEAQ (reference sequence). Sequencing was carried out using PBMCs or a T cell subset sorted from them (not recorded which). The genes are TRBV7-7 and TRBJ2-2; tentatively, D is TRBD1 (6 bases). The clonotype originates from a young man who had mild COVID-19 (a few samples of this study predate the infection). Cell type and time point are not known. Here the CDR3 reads CASSVQGLELFF. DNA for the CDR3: TGTGCCAGCAGCGTACAGGGTTTGGAGCTGTTTTTT.